The 14 T cell receptor beta chains reported below all come from one sample, sequenced in a study of cytomegalovirus exposure and HLA in healthy donors. The assay was immunoSEQ multiplex PCR, and TCRdb's table has in-frame clones only and misses some. The data hold around 250,000 clones, with nearly 90% observed a single time. Material: PBMCs. Receptors were obtained from a woman aged 18-35 years in good health and CMV-seronegative.

The chain couples TRBV11-2 to TRBJ1-1; tentatively, D is TRBD1 (6 bases). The CDR3 consists of 15 residues. Germline lookup yields CDR1 SGHAT and CDR2 FQNNGV. The V end lost 1 base, the J end lost 3 bases, and 12 bases lay between the germline ends. CDR3 in DNA: TGTGCCAGCAGCTTAGGCGAGGGGGTAGACACTGAAGCTTTCTTT. Amino acid sequence: CASSLGEGVDTEAFF.

The gene calls are TRBV10-3 and TRBJ2-3; D may be TRBD2 (6 bases). The CDR3 is 16 residues long. With 2 bases removed from V and 0 bases from J, the gap between germline ends came to 12 bases. Germline assignment: CDR1 ENHRY and CDR2 SYGVKD. CDR3 amino acids: CAISERVSGSTDTQYF. CDR3 nucleotide sequence: TGTGCCATCAGTGAGCGCGTTAGCGGTAGCACAGATACGCAGTATTTT.

This chain's CDR3 is CARDARGTQYF. The DNA for the CDR3 is TGTGCCAGGGACGCACGGGGGACCCAGTACTTC. The rearrangement uses TRBV28 and TRBJ2-5; maybe TRBD2 (5 bases). V was trimmed by 9 bases and J by 7 bases, leaving 12 bases between them. The CDR3 extends over 11 amino acids. Looked up from germline, CDR1 is MDHEN and CDR2 is SYDVKM.

The chain employs TRBV28 and TRBJ1-6; no definite D call. V lost 4 bases and J lost 9, with 19 bases in between. This CDR3 is 16 amino acids long. Per the germline V gene, CDR1 is MDHEN and CDR2 is SYDVKM. CDR3 DNA sequence: TGTGCCAGCAGTTGGTATAGGCCAGACCGGGGTTCACCCCTCCACTTT. This encodes CASSWYRPDRGSPLHF.

The chain joins TRBV5-1 to TRBJ2-3, with TRBD1 identical over 10 bases. Germline loops: CDR1 SGHRS, CDR2 YFSETQ. V lost 0 bases to trimming and J lost 8 bases; unmatched junction nucleotides: 12. This CDR3 spans 17 amino acids. CDR3 DNA: TGCGCCAGCAGCTTGGCCGTTGGGACAGGGGAGAGGGGTACGCAGTATTTT. Translated, it gives CASSLAVGTGERGTQYF.

The chain employs TRBV18 and TRBJ1-2; D gene ambiguous. The CDR3 spans 13 residues. Between the trimmed V and J ends, which lost 3 bases and 8 bases, there was a span of 13 bases. The germline gives CDR1 KGHSH, CDR2 LQKENI. For the CDR3, the DNA is TGTGCCAGCTCACCGGCAGCAGGTGAAGGCTACACCTTC. Amino acid sequence: CASSPAAGEGYTF. The full variable domain, rest sourced from reference TRBV18 and TRBJ1-2, is NAGVMQNPRHLVRRRGQEARLRCSPMKGHSHVYWYRQLPEEGLKFMVYLQKENIIDESGMPKERFSAEFPKEGPSILRIQQVVRGDSAAYFCASSPAAGEGYTFGSGTRLTVV.

This chain connects TRBV9 to TRBJ2-3, with 9 bases aligning to TRBD2. The CDR3 runs to 15 residues. Germline values: CDR1 SGDLS, CDR2 YYNGEE. The J segment lost 4 bases and the V segment lost 0 bases, leaving 3 bases of the junction unmatched. CDR3 region: CASSVVSGGADTQYF. The CDR3 DNA reads TGTGCCAGCAGCGTAGTTAGCGGGGGTGCAGATACGCAGTATTTT.

This rearrangement joins TRBV27 to TRBJ2-7, with D unresolved. The V gene's germline CDR1 is MNHEY and CDR2 SMNVEV (reference sequence). Between the trimmed V and J ends, which lost 3 bases and 2 bases, there was a span of 11 bases. CDR3 size: 14 residues. In DNA, the CDR3 is TGTGCCAGCAGTTTCGGCCAGGCCACCTACGAGCAGTACTTC. It yields the protein CASSFGQATYEQYF.

This chain uses TRBV9 with TRBJ1-2, with TRBD1 matching 9 bases. Trimming at V came to 0 bases and at J to 6 bases, leaving 0 bases not matched to a gene. Germline CDR1 and CDR2: SGDLS and YYNGEE. The CDR3 is 13 amino acids. The CDR3 DNA sequence: TGTGCCAGCAGCGTAGGGACAGGGGATGGCTACACCTTC. This translates into CASSVGTGDGYTF. The full variable domain, its missing parts supplied by reference TRBV9 and TRBJ1-2, is DSGVTQTPKHLITATGQRVTLRCSPRSGDLSVYWYQQSLDQGLQFLIQYYNGEERAKGNILERFSAQQFPDLHSELNLSSLELGDSALYFCASSVGTGDGYTFGSGTRLTVV.

V gene TRBV9 combines with J gene TRBJ2-5; a weak D match, TRBD1 (5 bases). Per germline, CDR1 SGDLS and CDR2 YYNGEE. Trimming shortened V by 3 bases and J by 4 bases, and 10 bases separated the two germline ends. The CDR3 length is 13 residues. The CDR3 bases are TGTGCCAGCAGCGGCAGGGCTGGAGAGACCCAGTACTTC. Encoded protein: CASSGRAGETQYF. Full variable domain (rest looked up from reference TRBV9 and TRBJ2-5): DSGVTQTPKHLITATGQRVTLRCSPRSGDLSVYWYQQSLDQGLQFLIQYYNGEERAKGNILERFSAQQFPDLHSELNLSSLELGDSALYFCASSGRAGETQYFGPGTRLLVL.

The chain recombines TRBV6-5 with TRBJ1-4; a weak D match, TRBD1 (6 bases). V was trimmed by 2 bases and J by 6 bases, leaving 13 bases between them. Per germline, CDR1 MNHEY and CDR2 SVGAGI. CDR3 length: 15 residues. The CDR3 sequence: CASSYGGGGDEKLFF. DNA of the CDR3: TGTGCCAGCAGTTACGGGGGAGGGGGAGATGAAAAACTGTTTTTT.

The gene calls are TRBV4-3 and TRBJ1-2, with TRBD1 identical over 9 bases. With 3 bases clipped from V and 4 bases from J, the junction kept 6 bases outside the gene matches. Per germline, CDR1 LGHNA and CDR2 YSLEER. The CDR3 runs 15 residues. CDR3 protein: CASSQPGQGGYGYTF. The DNA of the CDR3 is TGCGCCAGCAGCCAGCCGGGACAGGGTGGCTATGGCTACACCTTC.

The chain is built from TRBV19 and TRBJ1-4, with D possibly matching TRBD1 (5 bases). The CDR3 extends over 15 amino acids. Trimming removed 3 bases at V and 8 bases at J, with 16 bases between. Per the germline V gene, CDR1 is LNHDA and CDR2 is SQIVND (reference sequence). The CDR3: CASSIFGGGKEKLFF. CDR3 coding DNA: TGTGCCAGTAGTATCTTCGGGGGAGGGAAGGAAAAACTGTTTTTT.

This chain uses TRBV7-9 with TRBJ2-3; D is unresolved. V was trimmed by 5 bases and J by 1 base, leaving 13 bases between them. The CDR3 covers 15 residues. Germline CDR1 SEHNR, CDR2 FQNEAQ (reference sequence). This CDR3 reads CASSPPPTGTDTQYF. The DNA for the CDR3 is TGTGCCAGCAGCCCACCTCCTACCGGCACAGATACGCAGTATTTT.